Listed below are T cell receptor beta chains from one sample, sequenced in a study of T cell responses to AZD1222 COVID-19 vaccine. TCRdb keeps only in-frame clones here, not all; method: immunoSEQ multiplex PCR. This sample has 180,000 or so clones, with 94% found just once. The sequenced sample was peripheral blood, obtained on day 0 of AZD1222 vaccination. The receptors come from an adult in good health. CDR3s include the opening cysteine and the closing phenylalanine or tryptophan. The D gene is left open where the match is weak. Some rows mark clone size as missing; the rest say once, few, many or name a class of expanded clone.

cdr3_nt cdr3_aa v_call d_call clone_size j_call
TGTGCCAGCAGCCCGGGACTAGGGGAAGCTTTCTTT CASSPGLGEAFF TRBV7-8 . . TRBJ1-1
TGTGCCAGCATCCATCTTACAGGGGCGAACACTGAAGCTTTCTTT CASIHLTGANTEAFF TRBV28 TRBD1 . TRBJ1-1
TGTGCCAGCAGCTTTGTCAAGAGAAGTGGCTACACCTTC CASSFVKRSGYTF TRBV11-2 . . TRBJ1-2
TGTGCCTGGAGTGCAGGGTACGGCAATCAGCCCCAGCATTTT CAWSAGYGNQPQHF TRBV30 . . TRBJ1-5
TGTGCCACCAGCAGAGACAGGGTGGGCAACACTGAAGCTTTCTTT CATSRDRVGNTEAFF TRBV15 . . TRBJ1-1
TGTGCCAGCAGCCTAGGCCGCGGGGGGCTGGAAGGCTACACCTTC CASSLGRGGLEGYTF TRBV9 . . TRBJ1-2
TGCGCCAGCAGCTCCCCGGGACAGTCGAACACTGAAGCTTTCTTT CASSSPGQSNTEAFF TRBV5-1 TRBD1 . TRBJ1-1
TGTGCCTGGAGTGCCATGGGGACTAGCGGGAGGGCCGGTATGAAAGATACGCAGTATTTT CAWSAMGTSGRAGMKDTQYF TRBV30 TRBD2 . TRBJ2-3
TGTGCCAGCAGCTCCACCCCGGGACTAGCGAAGTCGGGCGGGGAGCTGTTTTTT CASSSTPGLAKSGGELFF TRBV7-6 TRBD2 . TRBJ2-2
TGTGCCAGCAGTCCCGAGGTAGGGAGTACTGAAGCTTTCTTT CASSPEVGSTEAFF TRBV7-6 . . TRBJ1-1
TGTGCCAGCAACAGAATGGGACAGGGGTGGTACGAGCAGTACTTC CASNRMGQGWYEQYF TRBV13 TRBD1 . TRBJ2-7
TGTGCCAGCAGCTTGAGACAGGGAGAAAAACTGTTTTTT CASSLRQGEKLFF TRBV11-3 TRBD1 . TRBJ1-4
TGTGCCTGGAGTATTGGGACAGGGGTCCCTGAGCAGTTCTTC CAWSIGTGVPEQFF TRBV30 TRBD1 . TRBJ2-1
TGCGCCAGCAGGGCAGGGGTCGGCACTGAAGCTTTCTTT CASRAGVGTEAFF TRBV10-1 . . TRBJ1-1
TGTGCCAGCAAAGGACAGGGGACAGATACGCAGTATTTT CASKGQGTDTQYF TRBV5-4 TRBD1 . TRBJ2-3
TGCGCCAGCAGCCAATTCCCTAGCCCCGGGGAGACCCAGTACTTC CASSQFPSPGETQYF TRBV4-1 . . TRBJ2-5
TGCAGCGTTTCTTCACAGGTCTATGGCTACACCTTC CSVSSQVYGYTF TRBV29-1 . . TRBJ1-2
TGTGCCATCAGTGAGAGTCAAGGGTGGGGACAGAACTCCTACGAGCAGTACTTC CAISESQGWGQNSYEQYF TRBV10-3 TRBD1 . TRBJ2-7
TGTGCCAGTGTGGGCCGGGACAGGCGAAACTATGGCTACACCTTC CASVGRDRRNYGYTF TRBV19 TRBD1 . TRBJ1-2
TGTGCCAGCAGGAGGACAGAGACCAATGGCTACACCTTC CASRRTETNGYTF TRBV2 . . TRBJ1-2
TGTGCCAGCTCCCAGCCAGGGACAGGGGACACCGGGGAGCTGTTTTTT CASSQPGTGDTGELFF TRBV18 TRBD1 . TRBJ2-2
TGTGCCAGCAGCCCTACTGGACCTCTTTACGAGCAGTACTTC CASSPTGPLYEQYF TRBV7-2 . . TRBJ2-7
TGCAGCGTTGAATCTGGTGAACGGGGAGAGACCCAGTACTTC CSVESGERGETQYF TRBV29-1 . . TRBJ2-5
TGTGCCAGCAGCTTCGGGGCTCCACCCTACGAGCAGTACTTC CASSFGAPPYEQYF TRBV11-3 . . TRBJ2-7
TGTGCCAGCAGCTTGAATACCCGGAGGGACGAGTACTTC CASSLNTRRDEYF TRBV5-5 . few TRBJ2-5
TGCAGCGTTGATGGGGGCGGGATAGCGGGTAACACCGGGGAGCTGTTTTTT CSVDGGGIAGNTGELFF TRBV29-1 . . TRBJ2-2
TGTGCCAGCAGCAGGGACTACGAGCAGTACTTC CASSRDYEQYF TRBV13 . . TRBJ2-7
TGTGCCAGCAGCGCCCGGGACTTACACCAAGAGACCCAGTACTTC CASSARDLHQETQYF TRBV5-4 . . TRBJ2-5
TGTGCCAGCAGTGAAGCGGGACTAGCGGGAGGTTCTGGGGAGCTGTTTTTT CASSEAGLAGGSGELFF TRBV6-1 TRBD2 . TRBJ2-2
TGTGCCAGCAGTTTCAGGGGTGGTGGCTACACCTTC CASSFRGGGYTF TRBV28 . . TRBJ1-2
TGCGCCAGCAGCCAAGCTGCGACTGAAGCTTTCTTT CASSQAATEAFF TRBV4-1 . . TRBJ1-1
TGTGCCAGCAGTGAATGGACAGGGATAGATACGCAGTATTTT CASSEWTGIDTQYF TRBV25-1 TRBD1 . TRBJ2-3
TGTGCCATCAGTGACAGGGCAGATAATCAGCCCCAGCATTTT CAISDRADNQPQHF TRBV10-3 . . TRBJ1-5
TGTGCCAGCAGCGTGAATGGGAGGAACTACAATGAGCAGTTCTTC CASSVNGRNYNEQFF TRBV9 . once TRBJ2-1
TGTGCCAGCAGCCAAGGACAGGGATCAACTGGGGCCAACGTCCTGACTTTC CASSQGQGSTGANVLTF TRBV7-6 TRBD1 once TRBJ2-6
TGCAGCATACTGACAGGGAAATTCGGCTACACCTTC CSILTGKFGYTF TRBV29-1 TRBD1 . TRBJ1-2
TGTGCCTGGGGGACAGGGGGCGCGGAAAATTCACCCCTCCACTTT CAWGTGGAENSPLHF TRBV30 TRBD1 once TRBJ1-6
TGTGCCACCACCCGACAGGGCTATAGCAATCAGCCCCAGCATTTT CATTRQGYSNQPQHF TRBV28 TRBD1 . TRBJ1-5
TGTGCCAGCAGTGAAGATTCCGGGGTCCGTCAGCCCCAGCATTTT CASSEDSGVRQPQHF TRBV2 . . TRBJ1-5
TGTGCCAGCAGTCCGATCTTACTAGCGGGAAACAATGAGCAGTTCTTC CASSPILLAGNNEQFF TRBV27 TRBD2 . TRBJ2-1
TGCGCCAGCAGCCAAGATCATGGGGGGCGAACAGGTCAGATGAACACTGAAGCTTTCTTT CASSQDHGGRTGQMNTEAFF TRBV4-1 . . TRBJ1-1
TGTGCCACCAGTGATCGCGGTTCGGTAGATACGCAGTATTTT CATSDRGSVDTQYF TRBV24-1 . . TRBJ2-3
TGTGCCAGCAGTTTCCTATGGGAAAAACTGTTTTTT CASSFLWEKLFF TRBV12-3/TRBV12-4 . . TRBJ1-4
TGTGCCACCGGGGACAGCCCCACTGAAGCTTTCTTT CATGDSPTEAFF TRBV19 TRBD1 . TRBJ1-1
TGTGCCACCAGTGATTGGGGGGGGGACACTGAAGCTTTCTTT CATSDWGGDTEAFF TRBV24-1 . few TRBJ1-1
TGTGCCAGCAGCCAGGGAAGCGACTATGGCTACACCTTC CASSQGSDYGYTF TRBV3-1/TRBV3-2 . . TRBJ1-2
TGTGCCAGCACTCCAAACCCAGGGGGCACCGAAGCTTTCTTT CASTPNPGGTEAFF TRBV9 TRBD1 . TRBJ1-1